This T cell receptor (beta chain) was observed in a study of blood T cell repertoires in COVID-19. Study overall: Material from acute and convalescent COVID-19 was sourced from the United States, Italy and Spain. Sources were T cells, B-cell-depleted T cells, or PBMCs; the material itself was cDNA or gDNA.

As handled by the study authors: Researchers report that nucleated cell counts were estimated from reference gene primer amplification. Assay: immunoSEQ multiplex PCR; the TCRdb copy retains only in-frame clones and omits some. V and J calls and clone size follow that table, whereas D and trimming were derived from the DNA. The sample has over 400,000 clones; 75% to 90% are singletons. Germline CDR1 and CDR2: KGHSH and LQKENI. The CDR3 sequence is 13 residues long. Trimming took off 3 bases at V and 5 bases at J, with 10 bases between the two ends. Participants, about 18 to 95 years old, spanned approximately 25 US areas. A single count supports this clone.

The chain recombines TRBV18 with TRBJ2-5, with D possibly being TRBD2 (5 bases). The clonotype comes from a woman aged 60-70 years who had recovered from COVID-19. Specimen: PBMCs or T cells enriched from blood (not recorded which). DNA for the CDR3: TGTGCCAGCTCACCGGTTGGCGGGGAGACCCAGTACTTC. The encoded protein is CASSPVGGETQYF.